This TCR beta chain appears in the sequencing data of a study of regulatory T cells in long-lasting Graves disease. General study points: TRBV28 was favored in persistent disease, as were TRBJ1-2 and TRBJ2-5.

Both iRepertoire HTBI primers and Arm-PCR of CDR3 regions were used to build the TCR beta libraries. TCRdb independently ran MiXCR on the multiplex PCR reads; one entry per CDR3 protein. This sample has hundreds of thousands of distinct CDR3 sequences; approximately 31% occur once, and the top ten carry 40% to 55%. The CDR3 loop spans 11 amino acids. Per the germline V gene, CDR1 is SNHLY and CDR2 is FYNNEI. Concerning this clonotype itself: The antigen remains undetermined. One junction end disagrees with the germline gene, perhaps due to a read error.

The time point was: persistent/refractory GD, antithyroid drugs over 5 years with positive TRAb. PBMC-derived RNA was used for the TCR library. The J gene is TRBJ2-7, the V gene TRBV2, with D tentatively TRBD1 (5 bases). This TCR came from a female donor with Graves disease. The sequencing here drew on peripheral blood mononuclear cells (PBMCs), taken when the disease was refractory, from a patient treated with antithyroid drugs. The CDR3 reads CASSEDSSGCF. CDR3 coding DNA: TGTGCCAGCAGCGAAGACTCCTCAGGGTGCTTC.